This is a list of T cell receptor beta chains from one sample in a study of cytomegalovirus exposure and HLA in healthy donors. TCRdb's copy holds only in-frame clones and misses some; the assay was immunoSEQ multiplex PCR. The profile shows about 110,000 clones, under 85% of them singletons. The sample was PBMCs. The receptors were gathered from a man younger than 40 in good health and CMV-seronegative. The CDR3 runs from the conserved cysteine through the conserved F or W. D genes are given only for firm matches. Only some rows state a clone size, as once, few, many or a class for expanded clones.

J gene | clone size | D gene | V gene | CDR3 protein | CDR3 DNA
TRBJ2-3 | NA | TRBD2 | TRBV4-3 | CASSQEVLATDTQYF | TGCGCCAGCAGCCAAGAGGTACTAGCGACAGATACGCAGTATTTT
TRBJ2-3 | NA | TRBD2 | TRBV6-4 | CATSASGGASDTQYF | TGTGCCACATCTGCAAGCGGGGGGGCCTCAGATACGCAGTATTTT
TRBJ2-1 | few | NA | TRBV6-6 | CASSWTKSSYNEQFF | TGTGCCAGCAGTTGGACTAAGAGCTCCTACAATGAGCAGTTCTTC
TRBJ2-3 | NA | TRBD2 | TRBV5-4 | CATTRAGAADTQYF | TGTGCCACGACCCGGGCGGGAGCCGCAGATACGCAGTATTTT
TRBJ2-1 | NA | TRBD1 | TRBV10-2 | CASSELGQGDNEQFF | TGCGCCAGCAGTGAGTTGGGACAGGGCGACAATGAGCAGTTCTTC
TRBJ1-3 | NA | TRBD1 | TRBV5-1 | CASSLDYRGQSSGNTIYF | TGCGCCAGCAGCTTAGATTACAGGGGGCAGAGCTCTGGAAACACCATATATTTT
TRBJ1-5 | NA | TRBD1 | TRBV19 | CASSGGQPIAGPQHF | TGTGCCAGTAGTGGGGGACAGCCTATTGCAGGGCCCCAGCATTTT
TRBJ1-1 | NA | NA | TRBV5-4 | CASTFDAGPGTEAFF | TGTGCCAGCACCTTTGACGCGGGGCCGGGCACTGAAGCTTTCTTT
TRBJ2-5 | NA | TRBD2 | TRBV10-3 | CAISELGRGRETQYF | TGTGCCATCAGTGAATTGGGGAGGGGCCGGGAGACCCAGTACTTC
TRBJ1-2 | NA | NA | TRBV5-1 | CASSLRAGVEGYTF | TGCGCCAGCAGCTTGCGGGCAGGGGTGGAAGGCTACACCTTC
TRBJ2-7 | NA | TRBD2 | TRBV28 | CASSPGTSGSNQYF | TGTGCCAGCAGCCCCGGGACTAGCGGGAGTAATCAGTACTTC
TRBJ2-5 | NA | NA | TRBV5-1 | CASSLTGTTVETQYF | TGCGCCAGCAGCTTAACCGGGACAACGGTTGAGACCCAGTACTTC
TRBJ2-2 | NA | TRBD2 | TRBV9 | CASSVGSGGVFGELFF | TGTGCCAGCAGCGTCGGTAGCGGGGGGGTATTCGGGGAGCTGTTTTTT
TRBJ1-1 | NA | NA | TRBV7-9 | CASSPPGDTEAFF | TGTGCCAGCAGCCCCCCCGGGGACACTGAAGCTTTCTTT
TRBJ1-2 | NA | TRBD1 | TRBV7-6 | CASSLWQGASDGYTF | TGTGCCAGCAGCTTATGGCAGGGGGCATCAGATGGCTACACCTTC
TRBJ2-1 | NA | TRBD2 | TRBV19 | CASSTRLAGGIDNEQFF | TGTGCCAGTAGTACCAGACTAGCGGGGGGGATAGACAATGAGCAGTTCTTC
TRBJ2-4 | once | NA | TRBV30 | CAWSVGGNQNIQYF | TGTGCCTGGAGTGTGGGGGGTAACCAAAACATTCAGTACTTC
TRBJ1-1 | once | TRBD1 | TRBV5-1 | CASSLGQAGTEAFF | TGCGCCAGCAGCTTAGGACAGGCGGGCACTGAAGCTTTCTTT
TRBJ1-2 | NA | NA | TRBV7-2 | CASSLERSIYGYTF | TGTGCCAGCAGCTTAGAACGCAGTATCTATGGCTACACCTTC
TRBJ2-4 | NA | NA | TRBV7-9 | CASSTRRSENIQYF | TGTGCCAGCAGCACCAGACGGAGTGAAAACATTCAGTACTTC
TRBJ1-5 | NA | NA | TRBV18 | CASSPQGSNQPQHF | TGTGCCAGCTCACCCCAGGGCTCCAATCAGCCCCAGCATTTT
TRBJ2-2 | NA | NA | TRBV19 | CASSIGGNTGELFF | TGTGCCAGTAGTATAGGGGGCAACACCGGGGAGCTGTTTTTT
TRBJ2-4 | few | TRBD1 | TRBV28 | CASSLWGQGATAKNIQYF | TGTGCCAGCAGTTTATGGGGACAGGGGGCCACAGCCAAAAACATTCAGTACTTC
TRBJ1-1 | few | NA | TRBV7-2 | CASSFSVRAFF | TGTGCCAGCAGCTTCAGCGTCCGAGCTTTCTTT
TRBJ2-3 | NA | TRBD2 | TRBV11-3 | CASSSRGTSGRELTDTQYF | TGTGCCAGCAGCTCGCGGGGGACTAGCGGGAGGGAACTCACAGATACGCAGTATTTT
TRBJ2-7 | NA | NA | TRBV6-5 | CASSYGIYGSGYEQYF | TGTGCCAGCAGTTACGGAATCTATGGATCAGGCTACGAGCAGTACTTC
TRBJ2-1 | NA | NA | TRBV11-3 | CASSLGASLDDEQFF | TGTGCCAGCAGCTTGGGCGCGTCCCTCGACGATGAGCAGTTCTTC
TRBJ1-1 | NA | TRBD1 | TRBV11-2 | CASSLDLGQGAEAFF | TGTGCCAGCAGCTTAGATTTAGGACAGGGAGCTGAAGCTTTCTTT
TRBJ2-7 | NA | TRBD2 | TRBV7-9 | CASSSGLAGAYEQYF | TGTGCCAGCAGCTCCGGACTAGCGGGAGCCTACGAGCAGTACTTC
TRBJ2-7 | NA | NA | TRBV5-1 | CASSLDGKSYEQYF | TGCGCCAGCAGCTTGGACGGGAAGTCCTACGAGCAGTACTTC